The clone carrying this T cell receptor beta chain occurred a few times. This sample is drawn from a study of CD8+ T cells in alopecia areata. About the study: Oral tofacitinib (5 to 10 mg twice daily) was administered to treated patients.

Following RNA extraction, reverse transcription yielded cDNA that acted as the sequencing template. Measured with immunoSEQ multiplex PCR; TCRdb has only the in-frame clones, and not every one. The table has under 350,000 clones, 58% seen once. The treatment was: oral pan-JAK inhibitor, 5-10 mg twice daily. V was clipped by 1 base and J by 6 bases, with 14 bases between them. Germline CDR1 and CDR2: SGHDT and YYEEEE. This CDR3 has 14 amino acids. The origin of this receptor is a human donor with alopecia areata. The chain is built from TRBV5-6 and TRBJ2-7, with D tentatively TRBD1 (5 bases). Sequencing used CD4+ T cells sorted from blood, obtained at week 24, from a patient treated with tofacitinib. For the CDR3, the DNA is TGTGCCAGCAGCTTGTGGGGCACCCCTTCCGAGCAGTACTTC. Encoded protein: CASSLWGTPSEQYF.